Described below is a single TCR beta chain sequence and its context. Its specificity is not known. These data are taken from a study of T-cell memory formation after mild COVID-19. Study summary: Each donor largely had its own TCR clusters. Study findings and constraints: CD4+ clones that contracted lay mainly in CM and EM; CD8+ ones lay in EMRA. For second-wave clones that peaked at day 37, SARS-CoV-2 specificity went unverified.

A single record per CDR3 protein comes from TCRdb applying MiXCR to the 5' RACE reads. The sample includes around 370,000 distinct CDR3 sequences, under 25% of them seen just once. The germline gives CDR1 MNHEY, CDR2 SVGEGT. This CDR3 is 13 amino acids long. Trimming shortened V by 5 bases and J by 0 bases, and 8 bases separated the two germline ends. Sequencing was performed on PBMCs or a T cell subset sorted from them (not recorded which). The sequence came from an adult woman who had mild COVID-19 (a few samples of this study predate the infection). Cell type and time point are not known. This sequence joins TRBV6-2 or TRBV6-3 and TRBJ2-7; a weak D match, TRBD1 (6 bases). In DNA form, the CDR3 reads TGTGCCAGCAGTATACAGGGCTCCTACGAGCAGTACTTC. Amino acids: CASSIQGSYEQYF.